This note documents a single T cell receptor (beta chain) sequence. Clones were sequenced by immunoSEQ multiplex PCR, and TCRdb holds only the in-frame ones, with some missing. The top ten clones hold roughly 18% of a sample with about 340,000 clones, roughly 90% of them seen once. This sample stems from a study of blood T cell repertoires in COVID-19. The CDR3 totals 15 residues. Germline V gene lookup returns CDR1 MDHEN and CDR2 SYDVKM. Trimming took 4 bases from V and 5 from J, leaving 15 bases between them. The receptor was isolated from a woman aged 25 to 45 who had recovered from COVID-19. Source material: PBMCs or T cells enriched from blood (not recorded which). The chain recombines TRBV28 with TRBJ1-5; D perhaps matches TRBD1 (6 bases). The CDR3 here is CASSSPGQTYQPQHF. CDR3 sequence (DNA): TGTGCCAGCAGTTCCCCCGGACAGACGTATCAGCCCCAGCATTTT. Combining the CDR3 with reference TRBV28 and TRBJ1-5 gives the whole variable domain DVKVTQSSRYLVKRTGEKVFLECVQDMDHENMFWYRQDPGLGLRLIYFSYDVKMKEKGDIPEGYSVSREKKERFSLILESASTNQTSMYLCASSSPGQTYQPQHFGDGTRLSIL.